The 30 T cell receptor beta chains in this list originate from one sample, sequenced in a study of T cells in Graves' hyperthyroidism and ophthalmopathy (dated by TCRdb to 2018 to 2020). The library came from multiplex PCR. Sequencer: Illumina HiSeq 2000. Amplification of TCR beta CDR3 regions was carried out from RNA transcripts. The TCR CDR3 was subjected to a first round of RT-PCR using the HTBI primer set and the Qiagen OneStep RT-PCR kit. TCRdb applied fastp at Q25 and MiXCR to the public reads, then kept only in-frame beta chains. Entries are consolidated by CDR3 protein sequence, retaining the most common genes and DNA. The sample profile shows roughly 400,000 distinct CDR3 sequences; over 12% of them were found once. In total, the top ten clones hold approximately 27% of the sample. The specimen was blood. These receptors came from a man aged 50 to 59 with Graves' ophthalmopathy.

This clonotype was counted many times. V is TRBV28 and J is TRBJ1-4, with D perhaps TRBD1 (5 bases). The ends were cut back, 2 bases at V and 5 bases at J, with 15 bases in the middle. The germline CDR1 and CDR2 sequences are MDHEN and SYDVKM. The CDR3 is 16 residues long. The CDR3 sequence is CASSLSLGRENEKLFF. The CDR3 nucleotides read TGTGCCAGCAGTTTAAGCTTGGGCAGGGAGAATGAAAAACTGTTTTTT.

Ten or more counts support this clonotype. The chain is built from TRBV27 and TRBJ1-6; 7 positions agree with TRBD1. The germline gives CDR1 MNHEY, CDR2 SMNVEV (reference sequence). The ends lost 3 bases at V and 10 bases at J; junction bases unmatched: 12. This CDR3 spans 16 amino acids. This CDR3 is CASSFGTVRSGSPLHF. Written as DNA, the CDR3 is TGTGCCAGCAGTTTTGGGACAGTACGTTCGGGATCACCCCTCCACTTT.

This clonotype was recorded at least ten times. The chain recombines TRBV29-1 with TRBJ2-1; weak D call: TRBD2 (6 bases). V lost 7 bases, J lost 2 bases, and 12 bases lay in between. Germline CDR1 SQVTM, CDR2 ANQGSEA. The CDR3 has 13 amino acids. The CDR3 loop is CSAEAGPYNEQFF. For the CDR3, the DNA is TGCAGCGCCGAAGCGGGCCCCTACAATGAGCAGTTCTTC.

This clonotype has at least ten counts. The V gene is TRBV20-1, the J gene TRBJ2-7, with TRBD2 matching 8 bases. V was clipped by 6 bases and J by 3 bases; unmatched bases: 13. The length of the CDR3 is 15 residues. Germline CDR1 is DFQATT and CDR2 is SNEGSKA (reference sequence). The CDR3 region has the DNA TGCAGTGCCCGGGGGATAGCGGGGTTTAACTACGAGCAGTACTTC. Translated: CSARGIAGFNYEQYF.

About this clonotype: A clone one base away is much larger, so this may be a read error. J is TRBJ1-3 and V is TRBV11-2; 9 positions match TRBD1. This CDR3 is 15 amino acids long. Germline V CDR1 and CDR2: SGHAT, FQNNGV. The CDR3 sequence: CASGLDRGSGNTIYF. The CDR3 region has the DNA TGTGCCAGCGGCTTGGACAGGGGAAGTGGAAACACCATATATTTT.

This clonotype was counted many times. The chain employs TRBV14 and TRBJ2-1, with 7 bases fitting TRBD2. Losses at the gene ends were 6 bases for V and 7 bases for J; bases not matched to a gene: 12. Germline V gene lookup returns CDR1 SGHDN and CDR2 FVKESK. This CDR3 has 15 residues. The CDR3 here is CASSPYPGGSNEQFF. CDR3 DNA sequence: TGTGCCAGCAGTCCCTATCCGGGAGGTAGTAATGAGCAGTTCTTC.

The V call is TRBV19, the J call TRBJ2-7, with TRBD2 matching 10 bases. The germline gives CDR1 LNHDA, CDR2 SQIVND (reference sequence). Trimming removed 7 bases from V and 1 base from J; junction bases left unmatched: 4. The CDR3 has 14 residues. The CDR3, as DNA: TGTGCCAGTACCCGAGCGGGAGGGTCCTACGAGCAGTACTTC. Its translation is CASTRAGGSYEQYF.

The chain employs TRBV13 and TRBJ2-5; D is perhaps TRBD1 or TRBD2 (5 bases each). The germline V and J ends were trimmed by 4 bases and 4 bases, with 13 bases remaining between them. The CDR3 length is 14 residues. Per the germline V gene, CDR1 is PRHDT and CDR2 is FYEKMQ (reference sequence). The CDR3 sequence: CASSSRGGGETQYF. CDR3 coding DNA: TGTGCCAGCAGCTCCCGAGGTGGGGGAGAGACCCAGTACTTC.

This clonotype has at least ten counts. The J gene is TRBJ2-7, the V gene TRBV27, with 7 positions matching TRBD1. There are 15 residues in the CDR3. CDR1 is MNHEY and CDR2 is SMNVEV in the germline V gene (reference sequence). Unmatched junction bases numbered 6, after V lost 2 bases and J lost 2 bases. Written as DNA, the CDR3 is TGTGCCAGCAGTTTAATAGGGGGCACAGCCTACGAGCAGTACTTC. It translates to CASSLIGGTAYEQYF.

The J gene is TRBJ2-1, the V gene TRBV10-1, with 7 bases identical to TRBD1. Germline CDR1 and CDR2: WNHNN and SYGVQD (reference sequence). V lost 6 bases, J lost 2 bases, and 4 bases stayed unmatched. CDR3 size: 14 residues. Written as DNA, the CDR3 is TGCGCCAGCAGCGGGACAGCCACCTACAATGAGCAGTTCTTC. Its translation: CASSGTATYNEQFF.

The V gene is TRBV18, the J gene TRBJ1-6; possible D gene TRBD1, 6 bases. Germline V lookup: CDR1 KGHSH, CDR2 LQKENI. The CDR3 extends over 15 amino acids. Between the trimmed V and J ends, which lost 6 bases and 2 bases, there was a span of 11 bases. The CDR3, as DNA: TGTGCCAGCTCGCCGGACAGAACCTATAATTCACCCCTCCACTTT. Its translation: CASSPDRTYNSPLHF. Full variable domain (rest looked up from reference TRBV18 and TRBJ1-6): NAGVMQNPRHLVRRRGQEARLRCSPMKGHSHVYWYRQLPEEGLKFMVYLQKENIIDESGMPKERFSAEFPKEGPSILRIQQVVRGDSAAYFCASSPDRTYNSPLHFGNGTRLTVT.

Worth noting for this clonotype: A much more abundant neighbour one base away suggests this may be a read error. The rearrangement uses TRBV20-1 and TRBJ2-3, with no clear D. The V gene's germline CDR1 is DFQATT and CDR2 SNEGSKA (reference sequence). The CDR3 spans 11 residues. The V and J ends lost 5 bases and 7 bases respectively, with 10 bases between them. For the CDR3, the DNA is TGCAGTGCTCCCTTCTCAAATACGCAGTATTTT. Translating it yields CSAPFSNTQYF.

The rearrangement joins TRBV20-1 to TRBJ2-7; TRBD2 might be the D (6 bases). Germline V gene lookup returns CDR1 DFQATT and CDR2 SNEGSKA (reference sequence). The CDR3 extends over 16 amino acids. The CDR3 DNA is TGTAGTGCTAGAGATTCGGGGGAGTTGGGTAAACGCGAGCAGTACGTC. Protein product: CSARDSGELGKREQYV.

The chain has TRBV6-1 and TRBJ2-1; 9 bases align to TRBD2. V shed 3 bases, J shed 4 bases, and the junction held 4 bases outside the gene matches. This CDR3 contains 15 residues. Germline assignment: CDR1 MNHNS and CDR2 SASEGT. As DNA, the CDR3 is TGTGCCAGCAGTGATAGCGGGAGCCTTTACAATGAGCAGTTCTTC. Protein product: CASSDSGSLYNEQFF.

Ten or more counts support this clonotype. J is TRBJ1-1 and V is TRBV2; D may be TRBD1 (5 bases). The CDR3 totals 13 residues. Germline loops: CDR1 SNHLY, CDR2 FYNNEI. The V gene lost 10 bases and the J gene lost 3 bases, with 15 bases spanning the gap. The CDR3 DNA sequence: TGTGCCACCAAGTCCAGGGTGTACACTGAAGCTTTCTTT. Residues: CATKSRVYTEAFF.

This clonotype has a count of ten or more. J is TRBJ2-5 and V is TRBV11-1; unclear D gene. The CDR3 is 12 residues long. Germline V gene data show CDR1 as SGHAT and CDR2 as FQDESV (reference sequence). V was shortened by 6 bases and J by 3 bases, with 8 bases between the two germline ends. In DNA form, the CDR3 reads TGTGCCAGCAGAACTGGCAAAGAGACCCAGTACTTC. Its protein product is CASRTGKETQYF.

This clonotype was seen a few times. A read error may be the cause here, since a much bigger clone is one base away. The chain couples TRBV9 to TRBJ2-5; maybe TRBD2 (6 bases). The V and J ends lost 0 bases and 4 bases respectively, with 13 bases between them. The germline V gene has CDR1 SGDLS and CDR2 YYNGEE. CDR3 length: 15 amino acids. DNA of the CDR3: TGTGCCAGCAGCGTAGGACTAGTGGGAAGAGAGACCCAGTACTTC. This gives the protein CASSVGLVGRETQYF.

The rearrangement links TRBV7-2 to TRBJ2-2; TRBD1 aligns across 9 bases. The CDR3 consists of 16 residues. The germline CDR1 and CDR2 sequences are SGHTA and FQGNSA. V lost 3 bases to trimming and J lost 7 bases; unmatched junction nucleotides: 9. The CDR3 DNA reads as TGTGCCAGCAGCTTTTCCGGGACAGGGTTCGGCGGGGAGCTGTTTTTT. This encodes CASSFSGTGFGGELFF. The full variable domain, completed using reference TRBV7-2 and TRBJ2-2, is GAGVSQSPSNKVTEKGKDVELRCDPISGHTALYWYRQSLGQGLEFLIYFQGNSAPDKSGLPSDRFSAERTGGSVSTLTIQRTQQEDSAVYLCASSFSGTGFGGELFFGEGSRLTVL.

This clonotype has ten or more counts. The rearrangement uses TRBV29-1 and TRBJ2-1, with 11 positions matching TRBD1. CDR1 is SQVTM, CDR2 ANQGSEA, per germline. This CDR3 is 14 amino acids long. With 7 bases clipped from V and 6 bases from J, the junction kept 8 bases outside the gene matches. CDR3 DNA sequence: TGCAGCGCCGCCTCCGGGACAGGGGGCAATGAGCAGTTCTTC. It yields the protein CSAASGTGGNEQFF.

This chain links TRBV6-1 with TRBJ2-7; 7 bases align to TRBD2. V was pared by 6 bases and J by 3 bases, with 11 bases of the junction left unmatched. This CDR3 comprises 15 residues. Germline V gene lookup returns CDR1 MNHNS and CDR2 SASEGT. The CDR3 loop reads CASSKANGGNYEQYF. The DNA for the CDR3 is TGTGCCAGCAGCAAAGCTAACGGGGGGAACTACGAGCAGTACTTC.

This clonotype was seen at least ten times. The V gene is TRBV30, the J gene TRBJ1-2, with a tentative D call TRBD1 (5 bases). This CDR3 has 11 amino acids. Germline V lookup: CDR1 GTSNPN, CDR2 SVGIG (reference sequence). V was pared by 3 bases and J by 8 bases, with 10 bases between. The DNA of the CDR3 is TGTGCCTGGAGAGGTTGGGGCGGCTACACCTTC. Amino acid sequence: CAWRGWGGYTF.

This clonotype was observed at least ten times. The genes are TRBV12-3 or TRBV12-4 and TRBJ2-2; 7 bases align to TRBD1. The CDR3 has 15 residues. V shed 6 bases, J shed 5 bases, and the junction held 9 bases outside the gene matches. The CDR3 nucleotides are TGTGCCAGCAGCACCGGGACAGAGTGGACCGGGGAGCTGTTTTTT. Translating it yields CASSTGTEWTGELFF.

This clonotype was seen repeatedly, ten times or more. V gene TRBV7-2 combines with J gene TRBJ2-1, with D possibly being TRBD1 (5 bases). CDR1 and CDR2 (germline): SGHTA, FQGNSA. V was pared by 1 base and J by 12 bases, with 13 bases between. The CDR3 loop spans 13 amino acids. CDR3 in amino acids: CASSLVDGQGQFF. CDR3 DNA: TGTGCCAGCAGCTTAGTGGATGGTCAGGGGCAGTTCTTC.

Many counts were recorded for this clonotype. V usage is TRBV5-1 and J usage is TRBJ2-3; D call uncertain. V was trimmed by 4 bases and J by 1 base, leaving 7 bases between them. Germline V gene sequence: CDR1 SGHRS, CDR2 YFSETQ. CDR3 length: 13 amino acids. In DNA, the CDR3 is TGCGCCAGCAGCCCTGTCGGCACAGATACGCAGTATTTT. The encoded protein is CASSPVGTDTQYF.

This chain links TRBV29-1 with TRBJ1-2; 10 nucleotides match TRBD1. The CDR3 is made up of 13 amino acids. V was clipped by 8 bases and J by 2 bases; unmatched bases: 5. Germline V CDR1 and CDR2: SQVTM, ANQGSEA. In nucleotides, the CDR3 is TGCAGCACCTGGGGACAGGGGAACTATGGCTACACCTTC. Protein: CSTWGQGNYGYTF.

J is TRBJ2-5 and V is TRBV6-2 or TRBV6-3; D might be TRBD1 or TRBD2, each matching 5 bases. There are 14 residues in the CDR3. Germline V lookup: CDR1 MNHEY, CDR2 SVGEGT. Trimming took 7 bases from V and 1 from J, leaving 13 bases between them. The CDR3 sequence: CASNWGLGQETQYF. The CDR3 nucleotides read TGTGCCAGCAACTGGGGGTTAGGCCAAGAGACCCAGTACTTC.

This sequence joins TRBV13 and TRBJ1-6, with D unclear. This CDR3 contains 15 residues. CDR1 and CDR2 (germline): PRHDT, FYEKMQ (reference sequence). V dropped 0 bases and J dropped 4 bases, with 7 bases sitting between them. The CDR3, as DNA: TGTGCCAGCAGCTTAGGCAGGACTTATAATTCACCCCTCCACTTT. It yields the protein CASSLGRTYNSPLHF.

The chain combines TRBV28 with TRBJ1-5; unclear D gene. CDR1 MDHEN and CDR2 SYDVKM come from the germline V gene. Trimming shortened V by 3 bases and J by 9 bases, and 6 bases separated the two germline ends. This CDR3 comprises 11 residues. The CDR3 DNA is TGTGCCAGCAGTTTGTTTGGGCCCCAGCATTTT. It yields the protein CASSLFGPQHF. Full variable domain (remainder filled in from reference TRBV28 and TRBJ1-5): DVKVTQSSRYLVKRTGEKVFLECVQDMDHENMFWYRQDPGLGLRLIYFSYDVKMKEKGDIPEGYSVSREKKERFSLILESASTNQTSMYLCASSLFGPQHFGDGTRLSIL.

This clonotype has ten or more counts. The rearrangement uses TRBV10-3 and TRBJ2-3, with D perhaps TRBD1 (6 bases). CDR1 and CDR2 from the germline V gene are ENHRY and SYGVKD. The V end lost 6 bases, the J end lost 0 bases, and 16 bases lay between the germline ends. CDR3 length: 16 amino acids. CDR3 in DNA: TGTGCCATCAGCAGCGCCCCCGACAGGAGCACAGATACGCAGTATTTT. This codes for CAISSAPDRSTDTQYF.

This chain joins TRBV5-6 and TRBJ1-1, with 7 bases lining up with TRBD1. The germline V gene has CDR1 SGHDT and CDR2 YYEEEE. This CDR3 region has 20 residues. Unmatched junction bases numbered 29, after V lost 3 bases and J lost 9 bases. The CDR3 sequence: CASSSPFRDRDVSFRPQAFF. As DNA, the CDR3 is TGTGCCAGCAGCTCGCCCTTCCGAGACAGGGACGTATCGTTCAGGCCGCAAGCTTTCTTT.